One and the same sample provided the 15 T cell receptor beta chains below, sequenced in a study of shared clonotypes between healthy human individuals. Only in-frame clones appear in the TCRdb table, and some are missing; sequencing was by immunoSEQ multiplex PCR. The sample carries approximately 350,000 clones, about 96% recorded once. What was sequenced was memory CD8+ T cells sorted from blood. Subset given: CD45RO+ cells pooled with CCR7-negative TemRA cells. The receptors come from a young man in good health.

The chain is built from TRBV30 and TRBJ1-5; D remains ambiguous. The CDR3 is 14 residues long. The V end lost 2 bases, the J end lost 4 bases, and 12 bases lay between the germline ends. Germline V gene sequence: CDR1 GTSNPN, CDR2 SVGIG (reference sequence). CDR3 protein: CAWSSGRGNQPQHF. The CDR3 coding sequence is TGTGCCTGGAGTTCCGGGCGCGGGAATCAGCCCCAGCATTTT.

The CDR3 nucleotides are TGTGCCACCAGCAGAGAAGTGGGAGTTGGCTACACCTTC. This sequence encodes CATSREVGVGYTF. The chain couples TRBV15 to TRBJ1-2, with no clear D. The CDR3 loop spans 13 amino acids. Trimming cost V 0 bases and J 7 bases, with 9 bases left between them. The V gene's germline CDR1 is LNHNV and CDR2 YYDKDF (reference sequence).

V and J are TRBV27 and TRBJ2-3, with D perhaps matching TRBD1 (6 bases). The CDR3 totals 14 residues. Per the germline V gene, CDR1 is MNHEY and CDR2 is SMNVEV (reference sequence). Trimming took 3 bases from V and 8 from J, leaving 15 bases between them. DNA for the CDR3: TGTGCCAGCAGTTTCCTAGGGGGTAGAGGTACGCAGTATTTT. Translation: CASSFLGGRGTQYF.

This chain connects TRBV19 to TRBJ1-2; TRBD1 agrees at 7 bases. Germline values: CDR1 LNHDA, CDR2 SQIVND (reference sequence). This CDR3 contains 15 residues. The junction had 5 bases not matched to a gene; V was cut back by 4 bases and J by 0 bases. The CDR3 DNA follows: TGTGCCAGTAGTAGCGGACAGGCGGCTAACTATGGCTACACCTTC. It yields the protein CASSSGQAANYGYTF.

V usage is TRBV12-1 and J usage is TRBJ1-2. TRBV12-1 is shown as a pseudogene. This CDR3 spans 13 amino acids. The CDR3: CASSFGYIYGYTF. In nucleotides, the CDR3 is TGTGCCAGCAGCTTTGGCTATATCTATGGCTACACCTTC.

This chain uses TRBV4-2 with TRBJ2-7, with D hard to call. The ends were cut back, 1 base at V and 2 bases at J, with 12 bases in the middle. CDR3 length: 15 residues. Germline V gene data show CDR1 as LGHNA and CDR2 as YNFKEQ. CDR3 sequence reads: CASSQAPGSAYEQYF. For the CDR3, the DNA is TGTGCCAGCAGCCAAGCGCCAGGTTCTGCCTACGAGCAGTACTTC.

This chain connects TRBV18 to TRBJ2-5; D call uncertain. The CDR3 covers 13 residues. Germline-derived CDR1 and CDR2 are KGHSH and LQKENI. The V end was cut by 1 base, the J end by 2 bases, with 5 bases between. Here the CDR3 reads CASSPLGQETQYF. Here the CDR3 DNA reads TGTGCCAGCTCACCACTAGGACAAGAGACCCAGTACTTC.

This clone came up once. This CDR3 is CASRVGLAGGDTQYF. For the CDR3, the DNA is TGTGCCAGCAGGGTAGGACTAGCGGGAGGAGATACGCAGTATTTT. The chain links TRBV6-5 to TRBJ2-3, with 14 nucleotides matching TRBD2. The CDR3 totals 15 residues. With V trimmed by 6 bases and J by 5 bases, 4 bases remained unmatched. Per germline, CDR1 MNHEY and CDR2 SVGAGI.

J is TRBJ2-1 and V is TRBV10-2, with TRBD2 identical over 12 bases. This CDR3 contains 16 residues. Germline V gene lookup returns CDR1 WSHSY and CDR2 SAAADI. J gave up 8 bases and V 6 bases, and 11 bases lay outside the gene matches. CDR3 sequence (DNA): TGCGCCAGCAGCCCCGGACTAGCGGGGCTTTGGCATGAGCAGTTCTTC. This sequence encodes CASSPGLAGLWHEQFF.

CDR3 sequence reads: CASRKDGNTIYF. CDR3 DNA: TGTGCCAGCAGAAAAGACGGAAACACCATATATTTT. V usage is TRBV2 and J usage is TRBJ1-3; D not resolved. There are 12 residues in the CDR3. The germline V gene has CDR1 SNHLY and CDR2 FYNNEI. V shed 6 bases and J shed 4 bases, with 7 bases lying between them.

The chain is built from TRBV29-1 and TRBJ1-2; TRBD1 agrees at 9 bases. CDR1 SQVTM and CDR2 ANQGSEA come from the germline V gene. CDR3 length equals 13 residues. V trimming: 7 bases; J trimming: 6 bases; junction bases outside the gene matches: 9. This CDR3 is CSAVTTGGNGYTF. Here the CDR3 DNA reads TGCAGCGCCGTCACGACAGGGGGAAATGGCTACACCTTC.

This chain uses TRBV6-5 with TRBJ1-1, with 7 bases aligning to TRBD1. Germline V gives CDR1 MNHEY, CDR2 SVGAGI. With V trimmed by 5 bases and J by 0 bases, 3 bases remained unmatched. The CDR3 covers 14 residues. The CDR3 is CASSRTGMNTEAFF. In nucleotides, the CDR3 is TGTGCCAGCAGTCGGACAGGAATGAACACTGAAGCTTTCTTT.

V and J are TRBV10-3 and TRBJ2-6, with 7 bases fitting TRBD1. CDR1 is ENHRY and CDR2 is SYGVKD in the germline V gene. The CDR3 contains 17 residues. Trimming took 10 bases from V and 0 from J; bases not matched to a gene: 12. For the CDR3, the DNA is TGTGCCACGGAGAGGGGGCGCCCATACTCTGGGGCCAACGTCCTGACTTTC. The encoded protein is CATERGRPYSGANVLTF.

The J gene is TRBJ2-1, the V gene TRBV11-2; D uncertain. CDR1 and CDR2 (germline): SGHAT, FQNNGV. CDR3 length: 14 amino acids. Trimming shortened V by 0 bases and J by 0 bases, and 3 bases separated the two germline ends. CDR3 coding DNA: TGTGCCAGCAGCTTAGACAGCTCCTACAATGAGCAGTTCTTC. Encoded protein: CASSLDSSYNEQFF. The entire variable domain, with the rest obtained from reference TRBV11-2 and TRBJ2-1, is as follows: EAGVAQSPRYKIIEKRQSVAFWCNPISGHATLYWYQQILGQGPKLLIQFQNNGVVDDSQLPKDRFSAERLKGVDSTLKIQPAKLEDSAVYLCASSLDSSYNEQFFGPGTRLTVL.

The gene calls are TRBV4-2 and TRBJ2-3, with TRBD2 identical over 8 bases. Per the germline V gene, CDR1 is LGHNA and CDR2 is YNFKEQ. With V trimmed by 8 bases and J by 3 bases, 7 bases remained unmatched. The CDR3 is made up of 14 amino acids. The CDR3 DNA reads TGTGCCAGCCTTCCGTCTAGCGGGACAGATACGCAGTATTTT. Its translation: CASLPSSGTDTQYF.